Listed below are T cell receptor beta chains from one sample, sequenced in a study of T cell repertoires in ileal Crohn's disease. Sequencing was performed with immunoSEQ multiplex PCR; in TCRdb, only in-frame clones are kept and a portion is missing. The data contain more than 10,000 clones, approximately 78% of them singletons. Sample: ileal tissue. The receptors were sampled from an adult with Crohn's disease. CDR3s include the opening cysteine and the closing phenylalanine or tryptophan. A D gene is named only where the DNA matches it firmly. Clone size is given for some rows only: seen once, a few or many times, or a class if the clone is expanded.

CDR3 length: 15; D gene: -; clone size: -; V gene: TRBV4-2; J gene: TRBJ2-3; CDR3 protein: CASSQDSRGTDTQYF; CDR3 DNA: TGTGCCAGCAGCCAAGATTCGCGGGGCACAGATACGCAGTATTTT
CDR3 length: 14; D gene: -; clone size: -; V gene: TRBV28; J gene: TRBJ1-4; CDR3 protein: CASSFVTTNEKLFF; CDR3 DNA: TGTGCCAGCAGTTTTGTCACAACTAATGAAAAACTGTTTTTT
CDR3 length: 15; D gene: TRBD2; clone size: -; V gene: TRBV18; J gene: TRBJ2-7; CDR3 protein: CASSPGTSGIREQYF; CDR3 DNA: TGTGCCAGCTCACCAGGGACTAGCGGGATTCGAGAGCAGTACTTC
CDR3 length: 17; D gene: TRBD2; clone size: once; V gene: TRBV15; J gene: TRBJ2-1; CDR3 protein: CATSRITGTILRNEQFF; CDR3 DNA: TGTGCCACCAGCAGAATTACCGGGACTATCCTTCGCAATGAGCAGTTCTTC
CDR3 length: 15; D gene: TRBD1; clone size: -; V gene: TRBV5-1; J gene: TRBJ2-1; CDR3 protein: CASSLARGPGNEQFF; CDR3 DNA: TGCGCCAGCAGCTTGGCCAGGGGGCCGGGAAATGAGCAGTTCTTC
CDR3 length: 17; D gene: TRBD1; clone size: -; V gene: TRBV4-2; J gene: TRBJ1-1; CDR3 protein: CASSQDPPGQGYTEAFF; CDR3 DNA: TGTGCCAGCAGCCAAGACCCCCCCGGACAGGGATACACTGAAGCTTTCTTT
CDR3 length: 23; D gene: -; clone size: -; V gene: TRBV23-1; J gene: TRBJ2-3; CDR3 protein: CASSGNNWGEQSPKQHSTDTQYF; CDR3 DNA: TGCGCCAGCAGTGGGAATAACTGGGGGGAACAGTCGCCCAAGCAGCATAGCACAGATACGCAGTATTTT
CDR3 length: 16; D gene: TRBD2; clone size: -; V gene: TRBV7-6; J gene: TRBJ2-3; CDR3 protein: CASSPAGDPLADTQYF; CDR3 DNA: TGTGCCAGCAGCCCGGCGGGGGACCCTCTTGCAGATACGCAGTATTTT
CDR3 length: 14; D gene: TRBD1; clone size: once; V gene: TRBV19; J gene: TRBJ1-1; CDR3 protein: CASSIEGGWTEAFF; CDR3 DNA: TGTGCCAGTAGTATAGAAGGGGGCTGGACTGAAGCTTTCTTT
CDR3 length: 16; D gene: TRBD2; clone size: -; V gene: TRBV14; J gene: TRBJ2-5; CDR3 protein: CASSQEGLAGGETQYF; CDR3 DNA: TGTGCCAGCAGCCAAGAAGGGCTAGCGGGAGGAGAGACCCAGTACTTC
CDR3 length: 13; D gene: -; clone size: -; V gene: TRBV7-6; J gene: TRBJ2-1; CDR3 protein: CASSLRLDNEQFF; CDR3 DNA: TGTGCCAGCAGCCTGAGACTAGACAATGAGCAGTTCTTC
CDR3 length: 15; D gene: -; clone size: -; V gene: TRBV6-6; J gene: TRBJ2-7; CDR3 protein: CASSYALANIYEQYF; CDR3 DNA: TGTGCCAGCAGTTACGCGCTAGCGAATATTTACGAGCAGTACTTC
CDR3 length: 18; D gene: TRBD1; clone size: -; V gene: TRBV10-1; J gene: TRBJ2-7; CDR3 protein: CASSECRCTGDASYEQYF; CDR3 DNA: TGCGCCAGCAGTGAGTGTAGATGTACAGGGGACGCCTCCTACGAGCAGTACTTC
CDR3 length: 16; D gene: TRBD2; clone size: -; V gene: TRBV10-3; J gene: TRBJ2-2; CDR3 protein: CATGSSGRSGAGELFF; CDR3 DNA: TGTGCCACAGGGAGTAGCGGGAGATCGGGGGCCGGGGAGCTGTTTTTT
CDR3 length: 15; D gene: TRBD2; clone size: -; V gene: TRBV5-1; J gene: TRBJ2-7; CDR3 protein: CASSAGLAGTYEQYF; CDR3 DNA: TGCGCCAGCAGCGCAGGACTAGCGGGGACCTACGAGCAGTACTTC
CDR3 length: 13; D gene: TRBD2; clone size: once; V gene: TRBV2; J gene: TRBJ2-5; CDR3 protein: CASSESSGLRQYF; CDR3 DNA: TGTGCCAGCAGTGAGAGTAGCGGGCTGCGGCAGTACTTC
CDR3 length: 14; D gene: TRBD1; clone size: few; V gene: TRBV30; J gene: TRBJ2-7; CDR3 protein: CAWSRATGNYEQYF; CDR3 DNA: TGTGCCTGGAGCCGTGCGACAGGGAACTACGAGCAGTACTTC
CDR3 length: 15; D gene: TRBD1; clone size: -; V gene: TRBV7-2; J gene: TRBJ2-7; CDR3 protein: CASSLGYRGSYEQYF; CDR3 DNA: TGTGCCAGCAGCTTAGGCTACAGGGGCTCCTACGAGCAGTACTTC
CDR3 length: 13; D gene: -; clone size: -; V gene: TRBV30; J gene: TRBJ1-5; CDR3 protein: CAWSVGGPQPQHF; CDR3 DNA: TGTGCCTGGAGTGTAGGAGGTCCTCAGCCCCAGCATTTT
CDR3 length: 14; D gene: TRBD2; clone size: once; V gene: TRBV6-6; J gene: TRBJ2-7; CDR3 protein: CASSRGGAPYEQYF; CDR3 DNA: TGTGCCAGCAGTCGGGGGGGGGCCCCCTACGAGCAGTACTTC
CDR3 length: 15; D gene: TRBD2; clone size: -; V gene: TRBV7-3; J gene: TRBJ2-2; CDR3 protein: CASSSLGRVTGELFF; CDR3 DNA: TGTGCCAGCAGCTCCTTAGGGAGGGTCACCGGGGAGCTGTTTTTT
CDR3 length: 14; D gene: -; clone size: -; V gene: TRBV7-2; J gene: TRBJ1-1; CDR3 protein: CASSLAPGVTEAFF; CDR3 DNA: TGTGCCAGCAGCTTAGCGCCAGGGGTAACTGAAGCTTTCTTT
CDR3 length: 16; D gene: -; clone size: -; V gene: TRBV6-5; J gene: TRBJ1-4; CDR3 protein: CASSYSSGVTNEKLFF; CDR3 DNA: TGTGCCAGCAGTTACTCGAGTGGAGTTACTAATGAAAAACTGTTTTTT
CDR3 length: 15; D gene: TRBD1; clone size: few; V gene: TRBV6-1; J gene: TRBJ1-2; CDR3 protein: CASSWTGVYSYGYTF; CDR3 DNA: TGTGCCAGCAGTTGGACAGGGGTTTACTCCTATGGCTACACCTTC
CDR3 length: 16; D gene: TRBD2; clone size: -; V gene: TRBV27; J gene: TRBJ2-1; CDR3 protein: CASSYRTSGSYNEQFF; CDR3 DNA: TGTGCCAGCAGTTATAGGACTAGCGGCTCTTACAATGAGCAGTTCTTC
CDR3 length: 13; D gene: TRBD2; clone size: -; V gene: TRBV9; J gene: TRBJ2-5; CDR3 protein: CASARGRGETQYF; CDR3 DNA: TGTGCCAGCGCCCGCGGGAGAGGAGAGACCCAGTACTTC
CDR3 length: 14; D gene: -; clone size: -; V gene: TRBV30; J gene: TRBJ1-1; CDR3 protein: CAWSPPRGNTEAFF; CDR3 DNA: TGTGCCTGGAGTCCACCGCGGGGGAACACTGAAGCTTTCTTT
CDR3 length: 16; D gene: TRBD2; clone size: -; V gene: TRBV5-4; J gene: TRBJ2-1; CDR3 protein: CASSLELAGGINEQFF; CDR3 DNA: TGTGCCAGCAGCTTGGAACTAGCGGGGGGGATAAATGAGCAGTTCTTC
CDR3 length: 15; D gene: TRBD2; clone size: -; V gene: TRBV10-2; J gene: TRBJ2-2; CDR3 protein: CASQGLAGGTGELFF; CDR3 DNA: TGCGCCAGCCAAGGACTAGCGGGAGGGACCGGGGAGCTGTTTTTT
CDR3 length: 15; D gene: -; clone size: -; V gene: TRBV19; J gene: TRBJ2-2; CDR3 protein: CASSIGRQHTGELFF; CDR3 DNA: TGTGCCAGTAGTATAGGACGACAGCACACCGGGGAGCTGTTTTTT
CDR3 length: 15; D gene: TRBD2; clone size: -; V gene: TRBV5-5; J gene: TRBJ2-7; CDR3 protein: CASSWGTSGQREQYF; CDR3 DNA: TGTGCCAGCAGCTGGGGGACTAGCGGGCAACGGGAGCAGTACTTC
CDR3 length: 13; D gene: -; clone size: -; V gene: TRBV7-9; J gene: TRBJ2-7; CDR3 protein: CASSSSNSYEQYF; CDR3 DNA: TGTGCCAGCAGCTCGTCGAACAGCTACGAGCAGTACTTC
CDR3 length: 16; D gene: -; clone size: -; V gene: TRBV12-5; J gene: TRBJ2-2; CDR3 protein: CASGSARLVNTGELFF; CDR3 DNA: TGTGCTAGTGGTTCGGCGAGACTAGTTAACACCGGGGAGCTGTTTTTT
CDR3 length: 14; D gene: -; clone size: once; V gene: TRBV30; J gene: TRBJ2-7; CDR3 protein: CAWSPLTLMSEQYF; CDR3 DNA: TGTGCCTGGAGTCCCCTGACTCTAATGAGCGAGCAGTACTTC
CDR3 length: 15; D gene: TRBD1; clone size: -; V gene: TRBV5-1; J gene: TRBJ1-1; CDR3 protein: CASRQTDRGNTEAFF; CDR3 DNA: TGCGCCAGCAGGCAAACGGACAGGGGGAACACTGAAGCTTTCTTT
CDR3 length: 13; D gene: -; clone size: -; V gene: TRBV7-8; J gene: TRBJ1-1; CDR3 protein: CASSPGQSTEAFF; CDR3 DNA: TGTGCCAGCAGCCCAGGACAGAGCACTGAAGCTTTCTTT
CDR3 length: 12; D gene: -; clone size: -; V gene: TRBV29-1; J gene: TRBJ2-5; CDR3 protein: CSGGTVKATQYF; CDR3 DNA: TGCAGCGGCGGGACAGTCAAGGCGACCCAGTACTTC
CDR3 length: 13; D gene: -; clone size: -; V gene: TRBV6-1; J gene: TRBJ1-2; CDR3 protein: CASRTPANYGYTF; CDR3 DNA: TGTGCCAGTCGGACACCCGCTAACTATGGCTACACCTTC
CDR3 length: 13; D gene: TRBD1; clone size: -; V gene: TRBV5-1; J gene: TRBJ1-2; CDR3 protein: CASSLGQGDGYTF; CDR3 DNA: TGCGCCAGCAGCCTGGGGCAGGGGGATGGCTACACCTTC
CDR3 length: 15; D gene: -; clone size: -; V gene: TRBV19; J gene: TRBJ1-2; CDR3 protein: CASRGGPLTLSGYTF; CDR3 DNA: TGTGCCAGTAGGGGGGGACCCCTTACACTATCTGGCTACACCTTC
CDR3 length: 13; D gene: -; clone size: -; V gene: TRBV7-3; J gene: TRBJ1-1; CDR3 protein: CASRWGAGTEAFF; CDR3 DNA: TGTGCCAGCCGGTGGGGAGCGGGCACTGAAGCTTTCTTT
CDR3 length: 15; D gene: -; clone size: once; V gene: TRBV1; J gene: TRBJ2-7; CDR3 protein: CTSSQDDDFSYEQYF; CDR3 DNA: TGCACCAGCAGCCAAGATGACGACTTCTCCTACGAGCAGTACTTC
CDR3 length: 14; D gene: -; clone size: -; V gene: TRBV29-1; J gene: TRBJ1-1; CDR3 protein: CSVEFLRQNTEAFF; CDR3 DNA: TGCAGCGTTGAATTCCTCAGGCAGAACACTGAAGCTTTCTTT
CDR3 length: 14; D gene: TRBD2; clone size: -; V gene: TRBV13; J gene: TRBJ2-1; CDR3 protein: CASSSGSAGDEQFF; CDR3 DNA: TGTGCCAGCAGCTCCGGGTCTGCGGGGGATGAGCAGTTCTTC
CDR3 length: 18; D gene: TRBD1; clone size: -; V gene: TRBV28; J gene: TRBJ1-5; CDR3 protein: CASSSQGATGTDNQPQHF; CDR3 DNA: TGTGCCAGCAGTTCCCAGGGAGCGACCGGGACAGATAATCAGCCCCAGCATTTT
CDR3 length: 18; D gene: TRBD1; clone size: -; V gene: TRBV5-5; J gene: TRBJ1-5; CDR3 protein: CASSLGAGGGLGNQPQHF; CDR3 DNA: TGTGCCAGCAGCTTGGGGGCAGGGGGCGGATTGGGCAATCAGCCCCAGCATTTT